The 26 T cell receptor beta chains presented below share a single source sample, sequenced in a study of blood T cell repertoires in COVID-19 (dated by TCRdb to about 2020). Library generation was performed with the immunoSEQ multiplex PCR assay. Entries here come from immuneACCESS through TCRdb and include only in-frame sequences with V and J called. Some clones fail to appear in such tables; in the studies checked, an unresolved V gene covers under half of the shortfall, and the cause of the remainder is unknown. Counted in this sample were some 160,000 clones; roughly 80% of them appeared once. About 15% of the sample is taken by the ten largest. The sequenced sample was peripheral blood. All receptors derive from a woman of 80 years or more with acute or convalescent COVID-19.

J is TRBJ2-2 and V is TRBV5-1; TRBD1 aligns across 8 bases. CDR1 and CDR2 from the germline V gene are SGHRS and YFSETQ. The J segment lost 4 bases and the V segment lost 4 bases, leaving 3 bases of the junction unmatched. The CDR3 has 14 amino acids. The CDR3 loop is CASSQGQATGELFF. CDR3 sequence (DNA): TGCGCCAGCAGCCAGGGACAGGCCACCGGGGAGCTGTTTTTT.

The chain carries TRBV5-1 and TRBJ2-3; TRBD2 matches 11 bases. Germline CDR1 SGHRS, CDR2 YFSETQ. The J segment lost 0 bases and the V segment lost 4 bases, leaving 4 bases of the junction unmatched. The CDR3 is 16 amino acids. CDR3 DNA sequence: TGCGCCAGCAGCGCTCTAGCGGGAGGTAGCACAGATACGCAGTATTTT. It yields the protein CASSALAGGSTDTQYF.

The DNA for the CDR3 is TGCGCCAGCAGCTTGGACAGGGACGGAGAGCAGTACTTC. It is translated as CASSLDRDGEQYF. The chain has TRBV5-1 and TRBJ2-7; tentatively, D is TRBD1 (6 bases). Looked up from germline, CDR1 is SGHRS and CDR2 is YFSETQ. Trimming removed 0 bases from V and 7 bases from J, with 11 bases in between. The CDR3 is 13 residues long.

The chain recombines TRBV6-1 with TRBJ2-5, with 11 bases fitting TRBD1. Germline V gene data show CDR1 as MNHNS and CDR2 as SASEGT. V shed 4 bases and J 6 bases; nucleotides not matched to a gene: 10. The CDR3 runs to 16 residues. The DNA of the CDR3 is TGTGCCAGCAGTGTGACCGGGACAGGGGGGGAGAAGACCCAGTACTTC. It codes for CASSVTGTGGEKTQYF.

This clone was counted a few times. The chain recombines TRBV12-3 or TRBV12-4 with TRBJ1-2; D may be TRBD1 (5 bases). This CDR3 has 13 amino acids. V gave up 4 bases and J gave up 8 bases, with 14 bases separating them. The CDR3 coding sequence is TGTGCCAGCAGTTCTCTAGGGGTGTCCGGCTACACCTTC. Its protein is CASSSLGVSGYTF.

As for this clone: This same CDR3 is encoded by further DNA sequences in the sample. This chain's CDR3 is CASSHSSEAFF. The DNA of the CDR3 is TGTGCCAGCAGCCATAGCTCTGAAGCTTTCTTT. This chain links TRBV3-1 (or the pseudogene TRBV3-2) with TRBJ1-1; D gene unclear. Germline V gene data show CDR1 as LGHDT and CDR2 as YNNKEL (reference sequence). The CDR3 has 11 amino acids. V lost 3 bases to trimming and J lost 6 bases, with 5 bases between them.

This clone occurred a few times. The chain recombines TRBV6-6 with TRBJ2-5, with 10 bases fitting TRBD1. The trim removed 6 bases at V and 5 bases at J, leaving 9 bases unmatched. In germline, CDR1 is MNHNY, CDR2 SVGAGI (reference sequence). The CDR3 sequence is 15 residues long. CDR3 in amino acids: CASSQTGGGWETQYF. The CDR3 DNA sequence: TGTGCCAGCAGCCAGACAGGGGGCGGCTGGGAGACCCAGTACTTC.

CDR3 protein: CASSLFPGQANTGELFF. For the CDR3, the DNA is TGTGCCAGCAGCCTTTTCCCGGGACAGGCGAACACCGGGGAGCTGTTTTTT. The J gene is TRBJ2-2, the V gene TRBV14; 8 nucleotides match TRBD1. This CDR3 has 17 residues. Per the germline V gene, CDR1 is SGHDN and CDR2 is FVKESK. The junction had 7 bases not matched to a gene; V was cut back by 4 bases and J by 0 bases. Full variable domain (remainder filled in from reference TRBV14 and TRBJ2-2): EAGVTQFPSHSVIEKGQTVTLRCDPISGHDNLYWYRRVMGKEIKFLLHFVKESKQDESGMPNNRFLAERTGGTYSTLKVQPAELEDSGVYFCASSLFPGQANTGELFFGEGSRLTVL.

The rearrangement uses TRBV7-8 and TRBJ1-6; a possible D gene is TRBD1 (5 bases). The germline V and J ends were trimmed by 1 base and 8 bases, with 9 bases remaining between them. CDR1 is SGHVS, CDR2 FQNEAQ, per germline. The CDR3 consists of 14 residues. For the CDR3, the DNA is TGTGCCAGCAGCTTAGGTCGGGGGTATTCACCCCTCCACTTT. It is translated as CASSLGRGYSPLHF.

The chain links TRBV2 to TRBJ1-5, with D possibly being TRBD1 (5 bases). Trimming pared 8 bases from V and 0 bases from J, leaving 11 bases between. The germline CDR1 and CDR2 sequences are SNHLY and FYNNEI. This CDR3 region has 14 residues. CDR3 region: CASARGYSNQPQHF. The CDR3 bases are TGTGCCAGCGCCCGGGGGTATAGCAATCAGCCCCAGCATTTT.

The chain joins TRBV3-1 (or the pseudogene TRBV3-2) to TRBJ2-3, with 9 positions matching TRBD2. After removal of 3 bases from V and 4 bases from J, the junction contained 11 bases not matched to a gene. Germline values: CDR1 LGHDT, CDR2 YNNKEL (reference sequence). The CDR3 sequence is 17 residues long. The CDR3: CASSHKGGRAGPDTQYF. The CDR3 region has the DNA TGTGCCAGCAGCCACAAGGGCGGGAGGGCCGGCCCAGATACGCAGTATTTT.

V is TRBV3-1 (or the pseudogene TRBV3-2) and J is TRBJ1-2, with D uncertain. V was clipped by 2 bases and J by 4 bases, with 5 bases between them. CDR1 is LGHDT and CDR2 is YNNKEL in the germline V gene (reference sequence). The length of the CDR3 is 12 residues. The CDR3 DNA is TGTGCCAGCAGCCAAAACAGCTATGGCTACACCTTC. Translating gives CASSQNSYGYTF.

The chain is built from TRBV19 and TRBJ1-1; no clear D gene. The V gene lost 3 bases and the J gene lost 11 bases, with 10 bases spanning the gap. Germline loops: CDR1 LNHDA, CDR2 SQIVND (reference sequence). This CDR3 has 11 residues. For the CDR3, the DNA is TGTGCCAGTAGTATGGGGAGTGATGCTTTCTTT. This encodes CASSMGSDAFF.

This clone was seen a few times. The chain couples TRBV5-1 to TRBJ1-1; the match to TRBD1 covers 7 bases. The CDR3 covers 13 residues. CDR1 is SGHRS and CDR2 is YFSETQ in the germline V gene. The V segment lost 7 bases and the J segment 1 base; nucleotides outside the gene matches: 4. CDR3 DNA: TGCGCCAGCCGGGGGACAGCGAACACTGAAGCTTTCTTT. It encodes CASRGTANTEAFF.

This clone was detected only once. V gene TRBV6-5 combines with J gene TRBJ1-1; possible D gene TRBD1, 5 bases. Germline CDR1 and CDR2: MNHEY and SVGAGI. V was clipped by 7 bases and J by 2 bases, with 14 bases between them. The CDR3 sequence is 14 residues long. This CDR3 reads CASNPWGGNTEAFF. The CDR3 DNA reads as TGTGCCAGCAACCCTTGGGGGGGTAACACTGAAGCTTTCTTT.

About this clone: The sample holds other DNA sequences that translate to the same CDR3. The gene calls are TRBV18 and TRBJ1-2; the D gene is possibly TRBD1 (6 bases). Trimming removed 3 bases at V and 5 bases at J, with 10 bases between. The CDR3 is made up of 13 amino acids. Germline CDR1 reads KGHSH; CDR2 reads LQKENI. The CDR3 nucleotides read TGTGCCAGCTCACCCCCGACAGGTTATGGCTACACCTTC. This gives the protein CASSPPTGYGYTF.

This sequence joins TRBV9 and TRBJ2-1; D might be TRBD1 (5 bases). This CDR3 spans 16 amino acids. CDR1 is SGDLS, CDR2 YYNGEE, per germline. The ends were cut back, 0 bases at V and 5 bases at J, with 15 bases in the middle. The CDR3: CASSVEVRQPHNEQFF. In nucleotides, the CDR3 is TGTGCCAGCAGCGTAGAGGTAAGACAGCCTCACAATGAGCAGTTCTTC. The full variable domain, completed using reference TRBV9 and TRBJ2-1, is DSGVTQTPKHLITATGQRVTLRCSPRSGDLSVYWYQQSLDQGLQFLIQYYNGEERAKGNILERFSAQQFPDLHSELNLSSLELGDSALYFCASSVEVRQPHNEQFFGPGTRLTVL.

A few counts support this clone. CDR3 nucleotides: TGTGCCAGCAGCTTGGGGCAAAACTATGGCTACACCTTC. Amino acids: CASSLGQNYGYTF. V usage is TRBV7-9 and J usage is TRBJ1-2, with D tentatively TRBD1 (5 bases). There are 13 residues in the CDR3. V was trimmed by 3 bases and J by 2 bases, leaving 7 bases between them. Germline V CDR1 and CDR2: SEHNR, FQNEAQ (reference sequence).

This chain joins TRBV5-6 and TRBJ2-7; D uncertain. CDR1 SGHDT and CDR2 YYEEEE come from the germline V gene. The ends were cut back, 2 bases at V and 1 base at J, with 25 bases in the middle. The CDR3 contains 19 residues. CDR3 in amino acids: CASSFPGRSPLRRSYEQYF. The CDR3, as DNA: TGTGCCAGCAGCTTTCCTGGTCGATCCCCCCTTAGAAGATCCTACGAGCAGTACTTC.

The gene calls are TRBV6-1 and TRBJ1-5, with D possibly TRBD1 on 5 matching bases. Per germline, CDR1 MNHNS and CDR2 SASEGT. Trimming stripped 3 bases from V and 0 bases from J, with 18 bases between. The CDR3 totals 18 residues. DNA for the CDR3: TGTGCCAGCAGTGACCTGGGGGTAGGAGGGCTTAGCAATCAGCCCCAGCATTTT. It is translated as CASSDLGVGGLSNQPQHF.

The chain combines TRBV30 with TRBJ1-1; no reliable D call. The germline gives CDR1 GTSNPN, CDR2 SVGIG (reference sequence). V was shortened by 4 bases and J by 3 bases, with 12 bases between the two germline ends. This CDR3 is 13 amino acids long. The CDR3 here is CAWTLGQDTEAFF. For the CDR3, the DNA is TGTGCCTGGACTCTGGGCCAGGACACTGAAGCTTTCTTT.

The count of this clone is one. The chain combines TRBV6-5 with TRBJ1-6; 8 nucleotides agree with TRBD1. This CDR3 is 14 amino acids long. CDR1 is MNHEY and CDR2 is SVGAGI in the germline V gene. V shed 6 bases and J 7 bases; nucleotides not matched to a gene: 5. The CDR3 nucleotides are TGTGCCAGCAGCCGACAGGGGACCAATTCACCCCTCCACTTT. It translates to CASSRQGTNSPLHF.

The chain is built from TRBV3-1 (or the pseudogene TRBV3-2) and TRBJ1-5; 7 bases align to TRBD1. V dropped 2 bases and J dropped 6; count of bases not matched to a gene: 4. The CDR3 runs 14 residues. Germline assignment: CDR1 LGHDT and CDR2 YNNKEL (reference sequence). CDR3 nucleotide sequence: TGTGCCAGCAGCCAAAGACAGGGCGGTCAGCCCCAGCATTTT. As protein: CASSQRQGGQPQHF.

The rearrangement links TRBV2 to TRBJ2-2; D perhaps matches TRBD2 (6 bases). Trimming cost V 7 bases and J 8 bases, with 14 bases left between them. Germline lookup yields CDR1 SNHLY and CDR2 FYNNEI. The CDR3 consists of 13 residues. Here the CDR3 DNA reads TGTGCCAGCAACGCGGGACCGGGAGGGGAGCTGTTTTTT. Translated, it gives CASNAGPGGELFF.

V usage is TRBV6-5 and J usage is TRBJ2-2; D might be TRBD1 (5 bases). CDR1 is MNHEY and CDR2 is SVGAGI in the germline V gene. CDR3 length: 15 amino acids. Trimming left V 7 bases short and J 6 bases short, with 18 bases between. The CDR3 reads CASKLSRGNAGELFF. The CDR3 DNA sequence: TGTGCCAGCAAATTATCTAGGGGAAATGCCGGGGAGCTGTTTTTT.

The chain has TRBV7-8 and TRBJ2-7; D is unresolved. CDR3 length equals 14 residues. Germline V gene data show CDR1 as SGHVS and CDR2 as FQNEAQ. V was cut by 1 base and J by 7 bases, with 14 bases left in between. CDR3 coding DNA: TGTGCCAGCAGCTTAGTTGCCCCAGCAGGAGAGCAGTACTTC. It is translated as CASSLVAPAGEQYF.